The clone carrying this TCR beta chain came up a few times. The antigen is not known. Template switching by 5'RACE produced TCR cDNA, adding a universal primer site and UMIs. Each CDR3 protein is one row after TCRdb ran MiXCR on the 5' RACE reads. This sample has just under 600,000 distinct CDR3 sequences; roughly 13% occur once, and the top ten carry around 15%. The data derive from a study of T cells after yellow fever vaccination. Overall study: Fractions containing few cells were prepared with SMART-Seq v4 Ultra Low Input. Study observations and caveats: Reappearing after the booster were most of the clones from primary vaccination (96% CD4, 88% CD8). It was the secondary response that reached its peak faster, day 5 versus 15, but it was weaker.

Germline values: CDR1 SGHTA, CDR2 FQGNSA. Between the trimmed V and J ends, which lost 2 bases and 0 bases, there was a span of 14 bases. The CDR3 contains 16 residues. This chain connects TRBV7-2 to TRBJ2-7; D is unresolved. The sample here was PBMCs, taken on the day of the yellow fever booster vaccination. The clonotype originates from a man aged 25-45 years who received the YFV17D yellow fever vaccine. The CDR3 loop reads CASSLFHQKPSYEQYF. The CDR3 coding sequence is TGTGCCAGCAGCTTATTTCATCAGAAACCCTCCTACGAGCAGTACTTC.